The present entry profiles one TCR beta chain with its context. This clone came up once. Its antigen is unknown. Base qualities are not recorded, but no much larger clone differs from it by a single base. The sample comes from a study of blood T cell repertoires in COVID-19 (dated by TCRdb to 2020 to 2022). Background on the whole study: The collaborator samples originated in the United States, Italy and Spain and spanned the acute and convalescent phases of COVID-19. The material from the prospective study consisted of cDNA or gDNA derived from T cells, B-cell-depleted T cells, or PBMCs. Deeply sampled blood TCRbeta repertoires from subjects exposed to, actively infected with, or recovered from COVID-19 were included in the dataset. The repertoires were released in a freely available public database intended as a resource for research on the immune response to SARS-CoV-2. The samples were drawn from two sources: the first 160 participants of the ongoing ImmuneRACE study, and 1,200 or so subjects contributed by 6 global collaborators. A de-identified subject ID, COVID-19 status, age in years and sex were almost always included in the sample metadata. HLA class I and class II types, where available, came from metadata supplied by the sample provider rather than from assay-based typing.

Overall study outcomes, separate from this receptor: How much clinical and demographic metadata was included differed by source and by participant, and the metadata was provided uncurated.

Enrolling through a virtual design, the prospective study's participants ranged in age from roughly 18 to 89 years and lived across 20 to 30 United States geographic areas. In the prospective study, participants were assigned to cohorts based on the clinical history participants reported in a screening survey and a study questionnaire. In the prospective study, whole blood, serum and a nasopharyngeal or oropharyngeal swab were collected from each participant by mobile phlebotomists. Additional blood draws and questionnaires over an approximately 2-month period could optionally be provided by prospective study participants. Blood samples from the prospective study were shipped frozen or at room temperature prior to DNA extraction. The immunoSEQ Assay, a bias-controlled multiplex PCR, was used to amplify TCRbeta CDR3 regions from genomic DNA. In the original analysis: The number of nucleated cells in each sample was estimated by amplification of reference gene primers within the assay. To quantify the absolute abundance of each unique TCRbeta CDR3 rearrangement, sequence reads were collapsed and filtered. For each sample, productive Simpson clonality was calculated as the square root of Simpson's diversity index across productive rearrangements. This is the immuneACCESS table as TCRdb keeps it, with only in-frame sequences that have V and J called. A part of the clones is gone; compared with another copy, unresolved V genes explain less than half, and the rest is unexplained. V and J calls and clone size are given by that table; D and trimming were obtained from the DNA. The sample table records about 200,000 clones; over 75% of these occur just once. The ten biggest clones cover 6% to 7.5% of the sample.

The CDR3 measures 16 amino acids from cysteine to phenylalanine. The kept DNA is CDR3 alone, 48 bases in frame from the first base. In the germline V gene, CDR1 corresponds to SGHAT and CDR2 to FQNNGV. V loses 8 bases, J loses 3 bases, and the germline ends lie 17 bases apart. This receptor was identified in a middle-aged woman with acute COVID-19. The chain was built from TRBV11-2 and TRBJ1-6; a weak D assignment points to TRBD1 (6 bases agree). Material for sequencing was PBMCs or T cells enriched from blood (not recorded which). The DNA sequence reads TGTGCCAGCCACAAAGGGGGGGGCAACTATAATTCACCCCTCCACTTT. It translates to CASHKGGGNYNSPLHF.